The present TCR beta chain was sequenced within a study of T-cell memory formation after mild COVID-19. Overall study context: The two donors had largely donor-specific TCR clusters.

This clonotype has more than one count but fewer than ten. TCRdb independently ran MiXCR on the 5' RACE reads; one entry per CDR3 protein. The data show some 350,000 distinct CDR3 sequences, more than 15% seen once. V dropped 7 bases and J dropped 6; count of bases not matched to a gene: 8. The CDR3 totals 15 residues. Sequenced sample: PBMCs or a T cell subset sorted from them (not recorded which). The clonotype originates from a man in his late teens or twenties who had mild COVID-19 (a few samples of this study predate the infection). Cell type and time point are not known. This chain joins TRBV12-3 or TRBV12-4 and TRBJ1-6, with TRBD1 matching over 8 bases. The CDR3: CASIVQGGRNSPLHF. The DNA of the CDR3 is TGTGCCAGCATCGTACAGGGGGGCCGTAATTCACCCCTCCACTTT.